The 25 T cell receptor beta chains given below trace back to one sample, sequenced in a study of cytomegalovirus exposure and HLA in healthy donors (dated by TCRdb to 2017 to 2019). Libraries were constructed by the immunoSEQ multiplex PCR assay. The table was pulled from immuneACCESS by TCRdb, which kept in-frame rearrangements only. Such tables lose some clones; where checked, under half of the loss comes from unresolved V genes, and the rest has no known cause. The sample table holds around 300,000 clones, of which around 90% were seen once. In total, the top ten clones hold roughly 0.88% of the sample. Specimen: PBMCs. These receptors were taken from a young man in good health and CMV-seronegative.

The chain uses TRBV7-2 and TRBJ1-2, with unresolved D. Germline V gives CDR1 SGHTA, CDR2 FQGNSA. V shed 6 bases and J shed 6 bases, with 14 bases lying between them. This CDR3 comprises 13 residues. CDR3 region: CASRDLLRNGYTF. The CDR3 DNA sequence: TGTGCCAGCAGGGACTTATTGAGGAATGGCTACACCTTC. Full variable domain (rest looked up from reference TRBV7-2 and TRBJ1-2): GAGVSQSPSNKVTEKGKDVELRCDPISGHTALYWYRQSLGQGLEFLIYFQGNSAPDKSGLPSDRFSAERTGGSVSTLTIQRTQQEDSAVYLCASRDLLRNGYTFGSGTRLTVV.

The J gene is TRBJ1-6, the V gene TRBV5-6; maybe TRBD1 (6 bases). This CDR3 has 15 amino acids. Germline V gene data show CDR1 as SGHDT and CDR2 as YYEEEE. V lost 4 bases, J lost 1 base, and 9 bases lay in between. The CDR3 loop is CASSAGVSYNSPLHF. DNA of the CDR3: TGTGCCAGCAGCGCAGGGGTATCCTATAATTCACCCCTCCACTTT. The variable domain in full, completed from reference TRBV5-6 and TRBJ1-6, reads DAGVTQSPTHLIKTRGQQVTLRCSPKSGHDTVSWYQQALGQGPQFIFQYYEEEERQRGNFPDRFSGHQFPNYSSELNVNALLLGDSALYLCASSAGVSYNSPLHFGNGTRLTVT.

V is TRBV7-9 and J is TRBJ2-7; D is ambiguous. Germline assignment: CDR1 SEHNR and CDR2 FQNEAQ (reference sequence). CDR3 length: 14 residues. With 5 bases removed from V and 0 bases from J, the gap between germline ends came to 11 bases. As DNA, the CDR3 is TGTGCCAGCAGCCCGAGGTTAAGCTCCTACGAGCAGTACTTC. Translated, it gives CASSPRLSSYEQYF.

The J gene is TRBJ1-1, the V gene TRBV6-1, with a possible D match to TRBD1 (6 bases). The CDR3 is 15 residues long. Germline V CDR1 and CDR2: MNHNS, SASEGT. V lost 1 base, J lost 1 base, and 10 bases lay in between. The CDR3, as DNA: TGTGCCAGCAGTGAAGAGGGCAGGGGGAACACTGAAGCTTTCTTT. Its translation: CASSEEGRGNTEAFF.

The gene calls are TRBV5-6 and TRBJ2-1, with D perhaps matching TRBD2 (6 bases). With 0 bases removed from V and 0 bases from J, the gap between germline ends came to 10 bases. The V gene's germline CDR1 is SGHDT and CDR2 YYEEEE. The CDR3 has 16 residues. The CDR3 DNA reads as TGTGCCAGCAGCTTGGCGGCGGGGCACTCCTACAATGAGCAGTTCTTC. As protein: CASSLAAGHSYNEQFF. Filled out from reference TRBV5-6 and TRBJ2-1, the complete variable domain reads DAGVTQSPTHLIKTRGQQVTLRCSPKSGHDTVSWYQQALGQGPQFIFQYYEEEERQRGNFPDRFSGHQFPNYSSELNVNALLLGDSALYLCASSLAAGHSYNEQFFGPGTRLTVL.

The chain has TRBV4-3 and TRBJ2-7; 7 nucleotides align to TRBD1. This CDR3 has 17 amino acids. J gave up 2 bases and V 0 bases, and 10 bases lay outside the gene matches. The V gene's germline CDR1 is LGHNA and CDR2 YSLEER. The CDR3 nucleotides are TGCGCCAGCAGCCAAGATGTCGAGACAGGGCGAACCTACGAGCAGTACTTC. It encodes CASSQDVETGRTYEQYF.

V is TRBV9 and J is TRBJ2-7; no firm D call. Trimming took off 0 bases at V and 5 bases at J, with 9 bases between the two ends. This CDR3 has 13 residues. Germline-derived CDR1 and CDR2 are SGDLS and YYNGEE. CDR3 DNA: TGTGCCAGCAGCGTAGTTAGTAACGACGAGCAGTACTTC. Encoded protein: CASSVVSNDEQYF.

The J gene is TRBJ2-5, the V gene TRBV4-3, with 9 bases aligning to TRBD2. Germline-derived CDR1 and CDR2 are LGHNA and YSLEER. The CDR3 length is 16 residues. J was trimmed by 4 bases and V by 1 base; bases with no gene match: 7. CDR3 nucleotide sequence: TGCGCCAGCAGCCAAGGGTGGGCTAGCGGGGCAGAGACCCAGTACTTC. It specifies CASSQGWASGAETQYF.

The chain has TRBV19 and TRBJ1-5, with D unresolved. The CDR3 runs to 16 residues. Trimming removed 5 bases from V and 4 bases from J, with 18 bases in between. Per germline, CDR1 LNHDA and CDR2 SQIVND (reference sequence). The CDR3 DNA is TGTGCCAGTAGTTCCGAGGGCCCTATAAGGAATCAGCCCCAGCATTTT. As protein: CASSSEGPIRNQPQHF.

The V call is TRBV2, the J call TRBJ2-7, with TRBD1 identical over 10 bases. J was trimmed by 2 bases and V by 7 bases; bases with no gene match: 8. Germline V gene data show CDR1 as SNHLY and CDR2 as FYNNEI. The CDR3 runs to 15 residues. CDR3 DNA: TGTGCCAGCACCCGAACCGGGACAGGGGCCTACGAGCAGTACTTC. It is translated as CASTRTGTGAYEQYF.

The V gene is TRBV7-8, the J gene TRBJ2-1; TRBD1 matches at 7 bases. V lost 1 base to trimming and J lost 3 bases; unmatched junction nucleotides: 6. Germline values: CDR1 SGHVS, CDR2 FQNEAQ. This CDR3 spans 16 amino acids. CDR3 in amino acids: CASSLEDRPIYNEQFF. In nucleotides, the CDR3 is TGTGCCAGCAGCTTAGAGGACAGGCCCATCTACAATGAGCAGTTCTTC.

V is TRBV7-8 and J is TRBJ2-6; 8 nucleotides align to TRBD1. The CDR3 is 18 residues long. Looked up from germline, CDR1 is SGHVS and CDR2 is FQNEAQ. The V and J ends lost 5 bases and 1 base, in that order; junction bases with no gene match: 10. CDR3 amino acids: CASSPPDRVGSGANVLTF. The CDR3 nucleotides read TGTGCCAGCAGCCCTCCGGACAGGGTAGGGTCTGGGGCCAACGTCCTGACTTTC.

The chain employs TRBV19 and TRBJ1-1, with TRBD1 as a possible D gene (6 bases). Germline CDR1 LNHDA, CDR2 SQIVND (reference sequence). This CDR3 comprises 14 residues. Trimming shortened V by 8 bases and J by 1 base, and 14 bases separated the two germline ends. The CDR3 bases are TGTGCCAGTCAGGAGACAGGCTGGAACACTGAAGCTTTCTTT. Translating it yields CASQETGWNTEAFF.

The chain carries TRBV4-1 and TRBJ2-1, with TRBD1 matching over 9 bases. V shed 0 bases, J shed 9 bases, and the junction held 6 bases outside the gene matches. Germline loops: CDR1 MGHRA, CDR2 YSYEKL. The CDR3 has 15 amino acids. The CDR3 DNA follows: TGCGCCAGCAGCCAAGATCTACAGGGGGCAGGTGAGCAGTTCTTC. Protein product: CASSQDLQGAGEQFF.

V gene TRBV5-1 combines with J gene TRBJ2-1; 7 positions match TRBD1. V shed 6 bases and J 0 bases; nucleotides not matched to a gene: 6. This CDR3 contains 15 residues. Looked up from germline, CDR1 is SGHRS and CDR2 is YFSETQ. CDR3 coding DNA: TGCGCCAGCAACGAGGGGACAGTCTCCTACAATGAGCAGTTCTTC. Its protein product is CASNEGTVSYNEQFF.

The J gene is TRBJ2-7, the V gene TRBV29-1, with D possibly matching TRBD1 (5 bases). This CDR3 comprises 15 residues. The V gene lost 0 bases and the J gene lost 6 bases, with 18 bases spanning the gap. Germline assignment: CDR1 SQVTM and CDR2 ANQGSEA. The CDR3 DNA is TGCAGCGTTGAAGATAGTGGCAGGGAAGGGTTCGAGCAGTACTTC. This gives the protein CSVEDSGREGFEQYF.

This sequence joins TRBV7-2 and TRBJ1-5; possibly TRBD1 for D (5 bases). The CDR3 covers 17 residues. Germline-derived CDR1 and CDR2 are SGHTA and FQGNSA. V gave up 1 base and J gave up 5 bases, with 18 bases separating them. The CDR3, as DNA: TGTGCCAGCAGCTTAGGGGAGGATGGGGGTCATGATCAGCCCCAGCATTTT. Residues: CASSLGEDGGHDQPQHF.

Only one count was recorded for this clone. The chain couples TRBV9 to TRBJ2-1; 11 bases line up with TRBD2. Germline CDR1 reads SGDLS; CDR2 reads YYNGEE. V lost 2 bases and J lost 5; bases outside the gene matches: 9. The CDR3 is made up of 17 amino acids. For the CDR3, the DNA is TGTGCCAGCAGCGTTGGGGTAGCGGGGGGGCCGAACAATGAGCAGTTCTTC. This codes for CASSVGVAGGPNNEQFF.

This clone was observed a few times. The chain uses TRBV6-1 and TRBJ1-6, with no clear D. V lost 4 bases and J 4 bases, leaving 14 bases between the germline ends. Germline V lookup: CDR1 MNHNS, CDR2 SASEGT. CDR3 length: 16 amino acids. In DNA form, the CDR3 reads TGTGCCAGCAGTGTTGACACTCGGGGATATAATTCACCCCTCCACTTT. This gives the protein CASSVDTRGYNSPLHF.

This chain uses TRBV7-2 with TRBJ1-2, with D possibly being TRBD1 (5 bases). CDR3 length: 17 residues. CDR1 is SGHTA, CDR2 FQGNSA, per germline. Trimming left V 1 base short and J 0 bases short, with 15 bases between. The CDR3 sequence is CASSLGPGRATNYGYTF. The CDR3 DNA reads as TGTGCCAGCAGCTTAGGGCCAGGGAGGGCCACTAACTATGGCTACACCTTC. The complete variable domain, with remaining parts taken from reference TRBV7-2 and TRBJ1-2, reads GAGVSQSPSNKVTEKGKDVELRCDPISGHTALYWYRQSLGQGLEFLIYFQGNSAPDKSGLPSDRFSAERTGGSVSTLTIQRTQQEDSAVYLCASSLGPGRATNYGYTFGSGTRLTVV.

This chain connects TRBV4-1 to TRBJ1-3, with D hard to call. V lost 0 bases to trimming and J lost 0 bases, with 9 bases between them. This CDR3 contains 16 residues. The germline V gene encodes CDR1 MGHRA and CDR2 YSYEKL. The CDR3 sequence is CASSQDIQYSGNTIYF. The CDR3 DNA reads TGCGCCAGCAGCCAAGATATCCAGTACTCTGGAAACACCATATATTTT.

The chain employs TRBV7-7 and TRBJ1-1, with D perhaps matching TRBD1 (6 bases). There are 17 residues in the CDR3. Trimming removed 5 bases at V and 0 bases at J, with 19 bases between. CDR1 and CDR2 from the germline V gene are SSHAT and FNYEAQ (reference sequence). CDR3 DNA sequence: TGTGCCAGCAGCGCCCTCCCACAGGGCAGTATGAACACTGAAGCTTTCTTT. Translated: CASSALPQGSMNTEAFF.

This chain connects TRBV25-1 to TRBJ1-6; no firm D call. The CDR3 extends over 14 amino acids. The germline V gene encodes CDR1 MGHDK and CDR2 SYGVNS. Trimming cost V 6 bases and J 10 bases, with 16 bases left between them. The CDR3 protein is CASSDLELWSPLHF. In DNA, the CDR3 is TGTGCCAGCAGCGACTTGGAGCTTTGGTCACCCCTCCACTTT.

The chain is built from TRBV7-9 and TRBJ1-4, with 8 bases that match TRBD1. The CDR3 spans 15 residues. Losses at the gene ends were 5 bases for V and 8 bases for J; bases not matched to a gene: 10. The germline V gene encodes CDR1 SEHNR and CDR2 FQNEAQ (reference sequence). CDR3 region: CASSPGQGGEEKLFF. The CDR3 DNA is TGTGCCAGCAGCCCAGGACAGGGAGGGGAGGAAAAACTGTTTTTT. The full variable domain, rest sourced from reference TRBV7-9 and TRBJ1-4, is DTGVSQNPRHKITKRGQNVTFRCDPISEHNRLYWYRQTLGQGPEFLTYFQNEAQLEKSRLLSDRFSAERPKGSFSTLEIQRTEQGDSAMYLCASSPGQGGEEKLFFGSGTQLSVL.

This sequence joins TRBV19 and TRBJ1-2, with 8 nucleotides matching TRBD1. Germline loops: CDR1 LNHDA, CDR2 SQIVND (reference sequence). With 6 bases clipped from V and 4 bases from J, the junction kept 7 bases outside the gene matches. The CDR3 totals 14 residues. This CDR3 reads CASSPRTGSYGYTF. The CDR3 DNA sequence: TGTGCCAGTAGCCCAAGGACAGGGTCCTATGGCTACACCTTC. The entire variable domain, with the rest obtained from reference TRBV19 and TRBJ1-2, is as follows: DGGITQSPKYLFRKEGQNVTLSCEQNLNHDAMYWYRQDPGQGLRLIYYSQIVNDFQKGDIAEGYSVSREKKESFPLTVTSAQKNPTAFYLCASSPRTGSYGYTFGSGTRLTVV.